This TCR beta chain was sequenced for a study of technical replicates of blood from several donors. The protocol was immunoSEQ multiplex PCR, while the TCRdb copy is restricted to in-frame clones and leaves out a portion. Among approximately 81,000 clones listed, 70% to 90% were seen once. V shed 0 bases and J shed 10 bases, with 13 bases lying between them. CDR3 length: 15 residues. The germline V gene has CDR1 ENHRY and CDR2 SYGVKD. The specimen was PBMCs. V gene TRBV10-3 combines with J gene TRBJ1-6; D is possibly TRBD1 (6 bases). The sequence came from a human donor in good health. Some clones in this sample may be carry-over from other donors' samples. CDR3 bases: TGTGCCATCAGTGAGTCAGGGGGGGAGAGATCACCCCTCCACTTT. This translates into CAISESGGERSPLHF.